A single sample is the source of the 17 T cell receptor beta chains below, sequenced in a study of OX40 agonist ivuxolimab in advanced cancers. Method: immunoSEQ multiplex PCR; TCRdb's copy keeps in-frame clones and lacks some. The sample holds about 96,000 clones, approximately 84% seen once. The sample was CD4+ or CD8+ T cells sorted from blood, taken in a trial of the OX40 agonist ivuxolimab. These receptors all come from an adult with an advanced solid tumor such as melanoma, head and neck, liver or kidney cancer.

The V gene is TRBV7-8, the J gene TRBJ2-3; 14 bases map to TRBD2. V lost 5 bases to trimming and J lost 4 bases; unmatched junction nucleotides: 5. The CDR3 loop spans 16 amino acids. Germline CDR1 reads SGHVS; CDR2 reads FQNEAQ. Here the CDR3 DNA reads TGTGCCAGCAGCACCGGGACTAGCGGGAGTGCAGATACGCAGTATTTT. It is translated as CASSTGTSGSADTQYF.

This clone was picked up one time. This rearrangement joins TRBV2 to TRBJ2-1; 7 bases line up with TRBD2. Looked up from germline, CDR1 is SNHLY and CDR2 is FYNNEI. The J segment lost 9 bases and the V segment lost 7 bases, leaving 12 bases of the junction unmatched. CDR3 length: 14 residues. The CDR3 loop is CASTPQLASGEQFF. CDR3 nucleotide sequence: TGTGCCAGCACGCCGCAACTAGCGTCGGGTGAGCAGTTCTTC.

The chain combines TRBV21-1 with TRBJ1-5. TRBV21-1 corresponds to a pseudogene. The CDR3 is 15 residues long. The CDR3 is CASSKRPSLNQPQHF. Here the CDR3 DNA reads TGTGCCAGCAGCAAAAGGCCCTCCCTCAATCAGCCCCAGCATTTT.

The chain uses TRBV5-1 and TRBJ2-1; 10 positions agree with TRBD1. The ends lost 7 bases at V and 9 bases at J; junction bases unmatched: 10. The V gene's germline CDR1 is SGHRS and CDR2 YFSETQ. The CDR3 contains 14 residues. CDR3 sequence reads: CASARDRGSGEQFF. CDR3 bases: TGCGCCAGCGCCCGGGACAGGGGTTCTGGTGAGCAGTTCTTC.

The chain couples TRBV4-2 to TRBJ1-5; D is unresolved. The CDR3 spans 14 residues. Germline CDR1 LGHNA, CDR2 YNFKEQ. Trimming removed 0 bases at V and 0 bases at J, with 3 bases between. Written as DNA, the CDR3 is TGTGCCAGCAGCCAAGAAAGTAGCAATCAGCCCCAGCATTTT. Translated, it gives CASSQESSNQPQHF.

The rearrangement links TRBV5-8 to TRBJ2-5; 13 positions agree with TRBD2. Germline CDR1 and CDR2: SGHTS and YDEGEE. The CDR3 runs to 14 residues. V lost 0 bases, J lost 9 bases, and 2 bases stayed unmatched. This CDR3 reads CASSLGTSGSSQYF. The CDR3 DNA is TGTGCCAGCAGCTTGGGGACTAGCGGGAGCTCCCAGTACTTC.

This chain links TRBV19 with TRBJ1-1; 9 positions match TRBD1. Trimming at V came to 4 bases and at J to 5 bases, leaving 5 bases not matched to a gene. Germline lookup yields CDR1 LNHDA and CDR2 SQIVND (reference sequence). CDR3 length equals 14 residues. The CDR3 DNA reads TGTGCCAGTAGTACACAGGGGGCTGGGACTGAAGCTTTCTTT. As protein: CASSTQGAGTEAFF.

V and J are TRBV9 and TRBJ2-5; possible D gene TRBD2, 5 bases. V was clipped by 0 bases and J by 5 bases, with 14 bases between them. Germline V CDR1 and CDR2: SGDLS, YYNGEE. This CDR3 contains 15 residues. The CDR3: CASSVVGETGETQYF. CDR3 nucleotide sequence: TGTGCCAGCAGCGTAGTTGGGGAGACGGGGGAGACCCAGTACTTC.

CDR3: CASSLERRGYNEQFF. The CDR3 DNA follows: TGCGCCAGCAGCTTGGAACGCAGGGGGTACAATGAGCAGTTCTTC. The chain has TRBV5-1 and TRBJ2-1; 7 bases match TRBD1. After removal of 0 bases from V and 4 bases from J, the junction contained 4 bases not matched to a gene. Per germline, CDR1 SGHRS and CDR2 YFSETQ. The CDR3 spans 15 residues. Based on the CDR3 plus reference TRBV5-1 and TRBJ2-1, the full variable domain is KAGVTQTPRYLIKTRGQQVTLSCSPISGHRSVSWYQQTPGQGLQFLFEYFSETQRNKGNFPGRFSGRQFSNSRSEMNVSTLELGDSALYLCASSLERRGYNEQFFGPGTRLTVL.

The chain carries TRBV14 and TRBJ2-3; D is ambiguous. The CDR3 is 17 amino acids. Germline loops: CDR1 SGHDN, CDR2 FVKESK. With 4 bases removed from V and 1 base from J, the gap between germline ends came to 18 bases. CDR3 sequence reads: CASSPPRAVWGTDTQYF. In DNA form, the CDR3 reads TGTGCCAGCAGCCCCCCAAGGGCCGTTTGGGGCACAGATACGCAGTATTTT.

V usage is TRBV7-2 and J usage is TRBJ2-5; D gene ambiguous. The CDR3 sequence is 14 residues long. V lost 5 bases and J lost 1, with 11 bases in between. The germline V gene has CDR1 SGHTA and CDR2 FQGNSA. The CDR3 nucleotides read TGTGCCAGCAGCCTTTCCCGTGGCCAAGAGACCCAGTACTTC. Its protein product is CASSLSRGQETQYF.

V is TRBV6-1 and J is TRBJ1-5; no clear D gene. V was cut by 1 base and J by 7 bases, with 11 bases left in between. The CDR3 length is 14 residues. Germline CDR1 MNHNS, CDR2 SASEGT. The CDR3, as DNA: TGTGCCAGCAGTGAAGTCCCGGGAGGCCAGCCCCAGCATTTT. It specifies CASSEVPGGQPQHF.

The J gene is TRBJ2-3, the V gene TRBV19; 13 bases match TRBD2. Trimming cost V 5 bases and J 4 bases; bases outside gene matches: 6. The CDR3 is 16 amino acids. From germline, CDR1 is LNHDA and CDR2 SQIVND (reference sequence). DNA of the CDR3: TGTGCCAGTAGTCCTGGGACTAGCGGGACGGCAGATACGCAGTATTTT. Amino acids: CASSPGTSGTADTQYF.

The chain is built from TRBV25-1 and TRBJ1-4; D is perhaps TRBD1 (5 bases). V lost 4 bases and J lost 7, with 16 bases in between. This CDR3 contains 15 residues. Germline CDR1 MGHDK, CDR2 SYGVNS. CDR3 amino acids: CASSVSGTGGEKLFF. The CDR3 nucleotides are TGTGCCAGCAGTGTCTCAGGGACTGGAGGTGAAAAACTGTTTTTT.

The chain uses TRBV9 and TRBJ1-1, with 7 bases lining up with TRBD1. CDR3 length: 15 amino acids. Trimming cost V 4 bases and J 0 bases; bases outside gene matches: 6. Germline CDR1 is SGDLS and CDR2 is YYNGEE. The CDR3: CASSTRTGMNTEAFF. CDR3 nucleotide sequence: TGTGCCAGCAGCACCCGGACAGGAATGAACACTGAAGCTTTCTTT.

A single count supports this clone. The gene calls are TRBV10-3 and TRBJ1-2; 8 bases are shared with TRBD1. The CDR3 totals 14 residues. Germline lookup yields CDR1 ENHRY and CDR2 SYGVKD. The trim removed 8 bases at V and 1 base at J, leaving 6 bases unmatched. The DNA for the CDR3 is TGTGCCATCTTCGGACAGGGCCATAACTATGGCTACACCTTC. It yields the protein CAIFGQGHNYGYTF.

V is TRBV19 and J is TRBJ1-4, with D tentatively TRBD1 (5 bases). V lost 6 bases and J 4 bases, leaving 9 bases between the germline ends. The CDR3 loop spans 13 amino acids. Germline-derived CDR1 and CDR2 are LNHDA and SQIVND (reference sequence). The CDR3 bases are TGTGCCAGTAGAAAAGACAGTAATGAAAAACTGTTTTTT. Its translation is CASRKDSNEKLFF.